This section outlines one T cell receptor beta chain sequence together with its context. What it binds is unknown. The data stem from a study of shared clonotypes between healthy human individuals. For the study at large: Per donor, CD8 memory used one plate, CD8 naive used two, CD4 memory used three and CD4 naive used three.

The repertoire was sequenced with immunoSEQ multiplex PCR; TCRdb's copy has only in-frame clones and lacks some. The sample lists millions of clones; about 95% were seen once. Findings of the study overall: Large sequencing depth failed to make sorted-subset sequencing complete, rarefaction showed.

Between the trimmed V and J ends, which lost 4 bases and 7 bases, there was a span of 17 bases. Germline CDR1 and CDR2: MNHNS and SASEGT. This CDR3 has 15 residues. The naive CD8 fraction comprised CD45RO-negative cells positively selected for CCR7 and excluded terminally differentiated effector memory CD45RA+ cells. This chain connects TRBV6-1 to TRBJ2-1; weak D call: TRBD1 (5 bases). Sequenced input: naive CD8+ T cells sorted from blood. The sequence derives from a man younger than 35 in good health. The CDR3 bases are TGTGCCAGCAGTGTGGTGCGGCCACCAGGGAATGAGCAGTTCTTC. The encoded protein is CASSVVRPPGNEQFF.